This T cell receptor (beta chain) was captured in a study of CD8 T cell repertoires and HIV-1 epitope variants. Germline CDR1 SGHVS, CDR2 FNYEAQ. The CDR3 is 15 residues long. V was cut by 5 bases and J by 3 bases, with 11 bases left in between. Method: immunoSEQ multiplex PCR; TCRdb's copy keeps in-frame clones and lacks some. The sample consists of tens of thousands of clones, 60% to 80% of them appearing once. The sequence came from a male donor with HIV. Source material: uncultured baseline CD8+ T cells from peripheral blood mononuclear cells (PBMCs). The rearrangement joins TRBV7-6 to TRBJ2-6, with D possibly called TRBD1 or TRBD2 (6 bases each). CDR3 coding DNA: TGTGCCAGCAGCATCGGAGGGGGTGGGGCCAACGTCCTGACTTTC. Amino acid sequence: CASSIGGGGANVLTF.